This TCR beta chain is drawn from a study of T-cell reconstitution after alpha-beta-depleted transplantation in children. This clonotype was counted only a few times. Its antigen is unidentified. Findings of the study overall: Certain patients had high TCRbeta diversity at day 60, and it came from recipient T cells and thymic progenitors that survived. In patients about two months after transplant, alpha-beta T cells reportedly arose from several hundred expanded graft clones. T-cell counts and diversity at one year post-transplant came mainly from newly produced T cells.

This sample's TCRbeta library carried unique molecular identifier barcodes. One entry per CDR3 protein, called by TCRdb with MiXCR from the PCR reads. In the table there are about 460,000 distinct CDR3 sequences, more than 9.5% of which are singletons. In germline, CDR1 is MDHEN, CDR2 SYDVKM. The CDR3 is 14 residues long. Trimming removed 2 bases from V and 5 bases from J, with 13 bases in between. This sample comprised PBMCs, mostly from graft donor cells, obtained 180 days after TCRalphabeta/CD19-depleted stem cell transplant. The clonotype originates from a female patient younger than 10 who had a stem cell transplant for aplastic anemia, so the T cells may come from the graft donor. The rearrangement links TRBV28 to TRBJ2-7; D perhaps matches TRBD2 (5 bases). The CDR3 region is CASSLGEPLNEQYF. CDR3 bases: TGTGCCAGCAGTTTAGGGGAGCCATTGAACGAGCAGTACTTC. The full variable domain, completed using reference TRBV28 and TRBJ2-7, is DVKVTQSSRYLVKRTGEKVFLECVQDMDHENMFWYRQDPGLGLRLIYFSYDVKMKEKGDIPEGYSVSREKKERFSLILESASTNQTSMYLCASSLGEPLNEQYFGPGTRLTVT.